A selection of T cell receptor beta chains follows, all from one sample in a study of blood T cell repertoires in COVID-19. Repertoires were generated with immunoSEQ multiplex PCR, while TCRdb's copy carries only in-frame clones and drops some. The sample has more than 95,000 clones, about 81% seen once. The material sequenced was peripheral blood. Receptors were obtained from an elderly man with acute or convalescent COVID-19. CDR3s include the opening cysteine and the closing phenylalanine or tryptophan. The order of the fields is D gene, clone size, V gene, J gene, CDR3 DNA, CDR3 protein. A D gene is named only where the DNA matches it firmly. The listing skips clone size in some rows; elsewhere it reads once, few, many or a size class.

d_call: TRBD1
clone_size: NA
v_call: TRBV28
j_call: TRBJ1-6
cdr3_nt: TGTGCCAGCAGCCTTGGACAGGGAGATTCACCCCTCCACTTT
cdr3_aa: CASSLGQGDSPLHF

d_call: TRBD2
clone_size: NA
v_call: TRBV4-1
j_call: TRBJ2-1
cdr3_nt: TGCGCCAGCAGCCAAGAAGTAAGCGGGGGGGTTTACAATGAGCAGTTCTTC
cdr3_aa: CASSQEVSGGVYNEQFF

d_call: NA
clone_size: NA
v_call: TRBV30
j_call: TRBJ2-1
cdr3_nt: TGTGCCTGGAGCGAGGAGGCTTACAATGAGCAGTTCTTC
cdr3_aa: CAWSEEAYNEQFF

d_call: NA
clone_size: few
v_call: TRBV28
j_call: TRBJ1-5
cdr3_nt: TGTGCCAGCAGAGACAAACAGGGAAATCAGCCCCAGCATTTT
cdr3_aa: CASRDKQGNQPQHF

d_call: NA
clone_size: NA
v_call: TRBV19
j_call: TRBJ1-2
cdr3_nt: TGTGCCGTGGGCGGGTCCCCTAACTATGGCTACACCTTC
cdr3_aa: CAVGGSPNYGYTF

d_call: NA
clone_size: few
v_call: TRBV2
j_call: TRBJ2-5
cdr3_nt: TGTGCCACCTCCAGGATACAAGAGACCCAGTACTTC
cdr3_aa: CATSRIQETQYF

d_call: TRBD2
clone_size: once
v_call: TRBV4-3
j_call: TRBJ2-2
cdr3_nt: TGCGCCAGCAGCCGGTCTAGCGGGGGGGCCTTCACCGGGGAGCTGTTTTTT
cdr3_aa: CASSRSSGGAFTGELFF

d_call: NA
clone_size: NA
v_call: TRBV15
j_call: TRBJ2-2
cdr3_nt: TGTGCCACCAGCAGAGAGGTACAGGGATTAGGCGGGGAGCTGTTTTTT
cdr3_aa: CATSREVQGLGGELFF

d_call: TRBD1
clone_size: medium-sized
v_call: TRBV3-1/TRBV3-2
j_call: TRBJ2-4
cdr3_nt: TGTGCCAGCAGCCAGGGGACAGGGAGGATGGCCAAAAACATTCAGTACTTC
cdr3_aa: CASSQGTGRMAKNIQYF

d_call: TRBD1
clone_size: NA
v_call: TRBV18
j_call: TRBJ1-2
cdr3_nt: TGTGCCAGCTCAGCCACGGACAGGGGCTACACCTTC
cdr3_aa: CASSATDRGYTF

d_call: NA
clone_size: NA
v_call: TRBV11-3
j_call: TRBJ1-1
cdr3_nt: TGTGCCAGCAGCTTAGATTATAGGACTCCCCAGGCTTTCTTT
cdr3_aa: CASSLDYRTPQAFF

d_call: TRBD2
clone_size: NA
v_call: TRBV5-1
j_call: TRBJ2-7
cdr3_nt: TGCGCCAGCAGCTTGGACGGGACTAGCTTAAACGAGCAGTACTTC
cdr3_aa: CASSLDGTSLNEQYF

d_call: TRBD1
clone_size: NA
v_call: TRBV7-8
j_call: TRBJ2-3
cdr3_nt: TGTGCCAGCAAGAAGGGCAGGGACAGGCCTACAGATACGCAGTATTTT
cdr3_aa: CASKKGRDRPTDTQYF

d_call: TRBD1
clone_size: NA
v_call: TRBV6-5
j_call: TRBJ1-2
cdr3_nt: TGTGCCAGCAGCCCAAGCGGGAGACAGGGCCGGGGCTACACCTTC
cdr3_aa: CASSPSGRQGRGYTF

d_call: NA
clone_size: NA
v_call: TRBV2
j_call: TRBJ2-1
cdr3_nt: TGTGCCAGCGGACCGGGACTTGACTACAATGAGCAGTTCTTC
cdr3_aa: CASGPGLDYNEQFF

d_call: TRBD1
clone_size: NA
v_call: TRBV30
j_call: TRBJ2-7
cdr3_nt: TGTGCTTCCGGGGACAGGGCGCGCGAGCAGTACTTC
cdr3_aa: CASGDRAREQYF

d_call: TRBD1
clone_size: NA
v_call: TRBV29-1
j_call: TRBJ2-3
cdr3_nt: TGCAGCGTTCGACAGGGGACAAACACAGATACGCAGTATTTT
cdr3_aa: CSVRQGTNTDTQYF

d_call: NA
clone_size: once
v_call: TRBV27
j_call: TRBJ1-5
cdr3_nt: TGTGCCAGCAGTTTTAGAAATCAGCCCCAGCATTTT
cdr3_aa: CASSFRNQPQHF

d_call: TRBD1
clone_size: NA
v_call: TRBV7-9
j_call: TRBJ2-1
cdr3_nt: TGTGCCAGCTCCCACAGACAGGGGATTGACAATGAGCAGTTCTTC
cdr3_aa: CASSHRQGIDNEQFF

d_call: TRBD2
clone_size: once
v_call: TRBV11-2
j_call: TRBJ2-7
cdr3_nt: TGTGCCAGCAGCTCTCCGGGACTAGGAGGCTACGAGCAGTACTTC
cdr3_aa: CASSSPGLGGYEQYF

d_call: NA
clone_size: once
v_call: TRBV18
j_call: TRBJ2-7
cdr3_nt: TGTGCCAGCTCACCACAGGGGGCCTACGAGCAGTACTTC
cdr3_aa: CASSPQGAYEQYF

d_call: TRBD1
clone_size: once
v_call: TRBV7-6
j_call: TRBJ1-1
cdr3_nt: TGTGCCAGCAGCAAGACAGGGGTTCAGGTGGCTTTCTTT
cdr3_aa: CASSKTGVQVAFF

d_call: TRBD2
clone_size: NA
v_call: TRBV19
j_call: TRBJ2-7
cdr3_nt: TGTGCCAGTAGGGGTAGCGGGAGGGTACGATTCTCTGAGCAGTACTTC
cdr3_aa: CASRGSGRVRFSEQYF

d_call: NA
clone_size: NA
v_call: TRBV28
j_call: TRBJ1-5
cdr3_nt: TGTGCCAGCAGTTTGGAGTTTGATCAGCCCCAGCATTTT
cdr3_aa: CASSLEFDQPQHF

d_call: NA
clone_size: NA
v_call: TRBV9
j_call: TRBJ1-6
cdr3_nt: TGTGCCAGCAGAGAATCGGACAGAGCTTCACCCCTCCACTTT
cdr3_aa: CASRESDRASPLHF

d_call: NA
clone_size: NA
v_call: TRBV5-1
j_call: TRBJ1-4
cdr3_nt: TGCGCCAGCAGCTCACTTGGCCGTTCTCACACAGGGTACAACGAAAAACTGTTTTTT
cdr3_aa: CASSSLGRSHTGYNEKLFF